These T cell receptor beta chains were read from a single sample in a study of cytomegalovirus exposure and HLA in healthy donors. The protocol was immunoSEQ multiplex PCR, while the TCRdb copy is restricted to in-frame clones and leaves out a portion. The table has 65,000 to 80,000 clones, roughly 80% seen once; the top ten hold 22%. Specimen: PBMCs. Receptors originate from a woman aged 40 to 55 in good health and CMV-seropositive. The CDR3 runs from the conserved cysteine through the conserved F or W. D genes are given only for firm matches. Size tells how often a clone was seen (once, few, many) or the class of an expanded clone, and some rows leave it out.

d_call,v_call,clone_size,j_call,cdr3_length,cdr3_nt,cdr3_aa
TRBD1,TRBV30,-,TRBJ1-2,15,TGTGCCTGGAGCCCACCGGGACAGGGGGCGAATGGCTACACCTTC,CAWSPPGQGANGYTF
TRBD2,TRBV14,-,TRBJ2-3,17,TGTGCCAGCAGCCAAGAGTCTACTAGCGGGGGCACAGATACGCAGTATTTT,CASSQESTSGGTDTQYF
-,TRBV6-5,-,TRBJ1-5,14,TGTGCCAGCAGAGTTGACAGTCGCCAGGGGCCCCAGCATTTT,CASRVDSRQGPQHF
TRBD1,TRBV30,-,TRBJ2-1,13,TGTGCCTGGTTCCAGGGACAGTACAATGAGCAGTTCTTC,CAWFQGQYNEQFF
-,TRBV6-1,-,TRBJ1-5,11,TGTGCCAGCAACCAGCGGGGGCCCCAGCATTTT,CASNQRGPQHF
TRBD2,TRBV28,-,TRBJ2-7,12,TGTGCCAGCAGTTTAGGGGAGCTAGCGGGAGAGTTC,CASSLGELAGEF
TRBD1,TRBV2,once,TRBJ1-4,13,TGTGCCAGCAGTGGCAGGGGGCTTGAAAAACTGTTTTTT,CASSGRGLEKLFF
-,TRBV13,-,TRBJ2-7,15,TGTGCCAGCAGCTGGTCCCTGACACGTCCCTACGAGCAGTACTTC,CASSWSLTRPYEQYF
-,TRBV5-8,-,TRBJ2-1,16,TGTGCCAGCAGTCCGGCCGGAGTTGCCTCCTACAATGAGCAGTTCTTC,CASSPAGVASYNEQFF
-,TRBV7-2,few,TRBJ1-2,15,TGTGCCAGCAGCTTGGGAGGGGGACACCAGTATGGCTACACCTTC,CASSLGGGHQYGYTF
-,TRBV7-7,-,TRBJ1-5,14,TGTGCCAGCAGCTTAGGGTCCGCGTTTTGGCCCCAGCATTTT,CASSLGSAFWPQHF
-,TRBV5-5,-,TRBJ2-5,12,TGTGCCAGCGGATACGGGAGTGCGACCCAGTACTTC,CASGYGSATQYF